One and the same sample provided the 15 T cell receptor beta chains below, sequenced in a study of T cell responses to AZD1222 COVID-19 vaccine (dated by TCRdb to the early 2020s). The time point label on this specimen signifies: baseline before first vaccination. Library generation was performed with the immunoSEQ multiplex PCR assay. TCRdb stores this immuneACCESS table with in-frame sequences only. Part of the clones is absent; in the studies checked, under half of the shortfall reflects unresolved V genes, and no reason is known for the rest. The table for this sample lists fewer than 110,000 clones; roughly 90% of them were counted only once. The top ten clonotypes cover about 6.6% of the sample. The sample here was peripheral blood, taken on day 0 of AZD1222 vaccination. These TCRs come from an adult in good health.

The chain recombines TRBV27 with TRBJ2-7, with D perhaps matching TRBD2 (6 bases). CDR1 is MNHEY and CDR2 is SMNVEV in the germline V gene (reference sequence). The CDR3 is 13 amino acids. Trimming cost V 6 bases and J 5 bases, with 14 bases left between them. CDR3 in DNA: TGTGCCAGCAGCCCCCGGCGGGGAGACGAGCAGTACTTC. Its protein product is CASSPRRGDEQYF.

The genes are TRBV3-1 (or the pseudogene TRBV3-2) and TRBJ1-1; D gene unclear. The germline gives CDR1 LGHDT, CDR2 YNNKEL (reference sequence). V was trimmed by 0 bases and J by 9 bases, leaving 8 bases between them. This CDR3 contains 12 residues. The CDR3 loop is CASSQDERKAFF. The CDR3 DNA reads as TGTGCCAGCAGCCAAGATGAGAGAAAAGCTTTCTTT.

The chain combines TRBV11-3 with TRBJ2-1, with TRBD2 matching 9 bases. V lost 5 bases and J lost 9; bases outside the gene matches: 14. Germline loops: CDR1 SGHNT, CDR2 YENEEA. The CDR3 extends over 16 amino acids. CDR3 protein: CASSPRGSGRYREQFF. CDR3 bases: TGTGCCAGCAGCCCTAGGGGCAGCGGGAGGTATCGTGAGCAGTTCTTC.

The chain links TRBV30 to TRBJ1-1; no clear D. Trimming removed 3 bases from V and 6 bases from J, with 20 bases in between. This CDR3 contains 15 residues. Germline V lookup: CDR1 GTSNPN, CDR2 SVGIG (reference sequence). The chain's CDR3 is CAWSPLKGNVAEAFF. As DNA, the CDR3 is TGTGCCTGGAGCCCCCTAAAAGGTAATGTGGCTGAAGCTTTCTTT.

The V call is TRBV5-8, the J call TRBJ1-4, with a weak D call TRBD1 (5 bases). The CDR3 runs to 14 residues. The germline V gene has CDR1 SGHTS and CDR2 YDEGEE. Trimming took off 7 bases at V and 3 bases at J, with 13 bases between the two ends. This CDR3 is CASSAGNSNEKLFF. CDR3 DNA sequence: TGTGCCAGCTCCGCAGGGAACTCTAATGAAAAACTGTTTTTT.

This sequence joins TRBV23-1 and TRBJ1-6, with TRBD1 matching 10 bases. TRBV23-1 is identified as an open reading frame with a role that is uncertain. The CDR3 has 14 amino acids. J lost 5 bases, V lost 7 bases, and 2 bases had no gene match. This chain's CDR3 is CASNGQGDNSPLHF. The DNA of the CDR3 is TGCGCCAGCAACGGACAGGGGGATAATTCACCCCTCCACTTT.

The rearrangement uses TRBV6-5 and TRBJ2-3, with D maybe TRBD2 (5 bases). V lost 4 bases and J lost 7, with 6 bases in between. The CDR3 totals 11 residues. In germline, CDR1 is MNHEY, CDR2 SVGAGI. CDR3 coding DNA: TGTGCCAGCAGTTCGGGGAATACGCAGTATTTT. It specifies CASSSGNTQYF.

The chain carries TRBV30 and TRBJ2-5; 9 bases agree with TRBD2. CDR3 size: 13 residues. The germline CDR1 and CDR2 sequences are GTSNPN and SVGIG (reference sequence). V gave up 4 bases and J gave up 7 bases; unmatched junction bases: 7. DNA for the CDR3: TGTGCCTGGATGGCGGGAGGGGGCCGGACCCAGTACTTC. As protein: CAWMAGGGRTQYF.

This clone has just a few counts. This chain connects TRBV7-9 to TRBJ2-7, with D possibly matching TRBD1 (6 bases). Germline V gives CDR1 SEHNR, CDR2 FQNEAQ (reference sequence). The CDR3 runs 13 residues. Trimming took 6 bases from V and 6 from J, leaving 15 bases between them. CDR3 amino acids: CASRPNRVSEQYF. As DNA, the CDR3 is TGTGCCAGCAGACCGAACAGGGTTAGCGAGCAGTACTTC.

The rearrangement joins TRBV6-2 or TRBV6-3 to TRBJ2-3, with TRBD2 as a possible D gene (7 bases). The CDR3 sequence is 17 residues long. V was cut by 6 bases and J by 11 bases, with 30 bases left in between. Looked up from germline, CDR1 is MNHEY and CDR2 is SVGEGT. The DNA of the CDR3 is TGTGCCAGCAGCCGCCGAGTAAGCGGGACACTCCCATCGATGCAGTATTTT. As protein: CASSRRVSGTLPSMQYF.

The chain couples TRBV27 to TRBJ2-7; either TRBD1 or TRBD2 may fit D (5 bases each). Germline loops: CDR1 MNHEY, CDR2 SMNVEV (reference sequence). Between the trimmed V and J ends, which lost 8 bases and 4 bases, there was a span of 15 bases. There are 13 residues in the CDR3. The CDR3 loop is CASARGTLYEQYF. The CDR3 DNA follows: TGTGCCAGCGCCCGTGGGACCCTTTACGAGCAGTACTTC.

The chain has TRBV7-2 and TRBJ1-3; D is unclear. V was cut by 3 bases and J by 1 base, with 7 bases left in between. CDR1 is SGHTA and CDR2 is FQGNSA in the germline V gene. The CDR3 has 14 residues. The DNA of the CDR3 is TGTGCCAGCAGCTTGTCAGGTTCTGGAAACACCATATATTTT. The encoded protein is CASSLSGSGNTIYF.

The gene calls are TRBV7-8 and TRBJ2-7; 7 positions match TRBD2. From germline, CDR1 is SGHVS and CDR2 FQNEAQ. The CDR3 length is 14 residues. V was pared by 2 bases and J by 1 base, with 2 bases of the junction left unmatched. The CDR3 loop is CASSLPAGSYEQYF. The CDR3 bases are TGTGCCAGCAGCTTACCAGCGGGATCCTACGAGCAGTACTTC.

This chain connects TRBV25-1 to TRBJ1-1; D gene ambiguous. Germline CDR1 is MGHDK and CDR2 is SYGVNS. This CDR3 region has 12 residues. V was shortened by 4 bases and J by 1 base, with 4 bases between the two germline ends. The CDR3 is CASSGPNTEAFF. CDR3 DNA: TGTGCCAGCAGTGGGCCGAACACTGAAGCTTTCTTT. The full variable domain, with the rest looked up from reference TRBV25-1 and TRBJ1-1, is EADIYQTPRYLVIGTGKKITLECSQTMGHDKMYWYQQDPGMELHLIHYSYGVNSTEKGDLSSESTVSRIRTEHFPLTLESARPSHTSQYLCASSGPNTEAFFGQGTRLTVV.

The chain is built from TRBV7-2 and TRBJ1-1; TRBD1 matches 7 bases. Losses at the gene ends were 1 base for V and 1 base for J; bases not matched to a gene: 3. The CDR3 extends over 15 amino acids. CDR1 and CDR2 (germline): SGHTA, FQGNSA. The chain's CDR3 is CASSLEAGGNTEAFF. CDR3 in DNA: TGTGCCAGCAGCTTAGAGGCAGGGGGGAACACTGAAGCTTTCTTT. The full variable domain, its missing parts supplied by reference TRBV7-2 and TRBJ1-1, is GAGVSQSPSNKVTEKGKDVELRCDPISGHTALYWYRQSLGQGLEFLIYFQGNSAPDKSGLPSDRFSAERTGGSVSTLTIQRTQQEDSAVYLCASSLEAGGNTEAFFGQGTRLTVV.